This T cell receptor beta chain came from a study of identical twins' blood T cells. Germline CDR1 is LGHNA and CDR2 is YNFKEQ. CDR3 length equals 17 residues. From the 5' RACE reads, TCRdb called clonotypes with MiXCR, one entry per CDR3 protein. The sample carries roughly 340,000 distinct CDR3 sequences, about 28% recorded once. Points from the study as a whole: Twins shared about as many clonotypes as their cloneset sizes predicted. Environmental influences on twin similarity could not be excluded.

This clonotype has just one count. Antigen specificity is unknown. The junction differs from germline at one of its ends, possibly a read error. The sequence was obtained from a woman aged 18-49 years in good health. The source material was PBMCs. This sequence joins TRBV4-2 and TRBJ1-3, with 10 bases aligning to TRBD1. CDR3 protein: CASSQDKGTGAGSTIYF. The CDR3 bases are TGTGCCAGCAGCCAAGATAAGGGGACAGGGGCTGGAAGCACCATATATTTT.